This T cell receptor beta chain derives from a study of blood T cell repertoires in COVID-19. Study as a whole: Samples representing acute and convalescent COVID-19 were sourced from the United States, Italy and Spain. The analysed material was cDNA or gDNA that came from T cells, B-cell-depleted T cells, or PBMCs.

This CDR3 has 15 amino acids. CDR1 and CDR2 (germline): MNHEY, SVGAGI. The V segment lost 0 bases and the J segment 3 bases; nucleotides outside the gene matches: 2. Authors' methods: For nucleated cells, counts were estimated from reference gene primer amplification. Sequencing used immunoSEQ multiplex PCR; TCRdb keeps in-frame clones, though not all of them. V and J calls and clone size are those listed in that table; D and trimming were worked out from the DNA. Here the sample spans over 25,000 clones, 90% being singletons. The rearrangement uses TRBV6-5 and TRBJ2-7, with 10 bases aligning to TRBD2. The sequence was collected from a man between 65 and 85 years old with active or convalescent COVID-19. Input material: peripheral blood. As DNA, the CDR3 is TGTGCCAGCAGTTACTCGGCTAGCGGGGGCTACGAGCAGTACTTC. Its translation: CASSYSASGGYEQYF.